Following are 18 T cell receptor beta chains from one sample sequenced in a study of blood T cells in healthy people across ages. Sample-barcoded 5' priming and a J-beta primer mix drove a second PCR of roughly 7 to 11 cycles. TCRdb called the 5' RACE reads again in MiXCR, with one record for every CDR3 protein. The data show roughly 860,000 distinct CDR3 sequences, around 68% seen once. The specimen sequenced was blood. These receptors were obtained from a man between 25 and 39 years old in good health.

The rearrangement links TRBV29-1 to TRBJ2-7; TRBD2 matches at 7 bases. CDR1 is SQVTM, CDR2 ANQGSEA, per germline. The CDR3 is made up of 13 amino acids. Losses at the gene ends were 6 bases for V and 0 bases for J; bases not matched to a gene: 5. The CDR3 sequence: CSVSRDYSYEQYF. CDR3 DNA sequence: TGCAGCGTCAGCAGGGACTACTCCTACGAGCAGTACTTC.

This clonotype has only one observation. As DNA, the CDR3 is TGTGCCAGCAGTCACACAGAGTCTACTAAAGATACGCAGTATTTT. Its translation is CASSHTESTKDTQYF. The chain joins TRBV7-9 to TRBJ2-3; the D is unclear. Germline CDR1 reads SEHNR; CDR2 reads FQNEAQ (reference sequence). V lost 6 bases, J lost 5 bases, and 18 bases lay in between. The CDR3 contains 15 residues.

Turning to this clonotype: Its ends do not fully match the called genes, so a read error is possible. CDR3 protein: CASRTRGGQSYERYF. CDR3 DNA sequence: TGTGCCAGCAGGACGCGGGGGGGCCAAAGTTACGAGCGGTACTTC. The rearrangement links TRBV27 to TRBJ2-7; 9 bases are a match to TRBD2. Germline V CDR1 and CDR2: MNHEY, SMNVEV (reference sequence). The CDR3 spans 15 residues.

The V and J genes are TRBV9 and TRBJ2-5; possible D gene TRBD1, 6 bases. The J call is uncertain, as TRBJ2-7 better fits the DNA end. CDR1 is SGDLS and CDR2 is YYNGEE in the germline V gene. This CDR3 has 15 amino acids. The CDR3 DNA is TGTGCCAGCAGCGTGGGGGCACAGGTGGGGTACGAGCAGTACTTC. It codes for CASSVGAQVGYEQYF.

The chain uses TRBV6-2 or TRBV6-3 and TRBJ2-3; 12 bases are a match to TRBD2. J was trimmed by 4 bases and V by 8 bases; bases with no gene match: 7. CDR1 is MNHEY, CDR2 SVGEGT, per germline. This CDR3 has 15 amino acids. CDR3 DNA sequence: TGTGCCAGCGTCCGACTAGCGGGGGTCCCAGATACGCAGTATTTT. This translates into CASVRLAGVPDTQYF.

The rearrangement links TRBV7-2 to TRBJ2-6, with D perhaps TRBD2 (6 bases). The CDR3 runs 18 residues. Trimming left V 2 bases short and J 2 bases short, with 16 bases between. Looked up from germline, CDR1 is SGHTA and CDR2 is FQGNSA. In DNA form, the CDR3 reads TGTGCCAGCAGCTTAAGGACTACTCGAGAGGCTGGGGCCAACGTCCTGACTTTC. It translates to CASSLRTTREAGANVLTF. Variable domain in full (rest from reference TRBV7-2 and TRBJ2-6): GAGVSQSPSNKVTEKGKDVELRCDPISGHTALYWYRQSLGQGLEFLIYFQGNSAPDKSGLPSDRFSAERTGGSVSTLTIQRTQQEDSAVYLCASSLRTTREAGANVLTFGAGSRLTVL.

The rearrangement uses TRBV7-3 and TRBJ1-2, with D possibly matching TRBD1 (5 bases). Germline CDR1 reads SGHTA; CDR2 reads FQGTGA. Deletions cut 4 bases from V and 5 bases from J, with 8 bases between. The CDR3 is 12 residues long. As DNA, the CDR3 is TGTGCCAGCAGCTACCAGGGATATGGCTACACCTTC. Translating gives CASSYQGYGYTF.

The CDR3 region has the DNA TGTGCCAGCAGCCCTCGCTCAATCTACGAGCAGTACTTC. Its protein product is CASSPRSIYEQYF. This sequence joins TRBV7-6 and TRBJ2-7; no reliable D call. The CDR3 totals 13 residues. Germline V gene sequence: CDR1 SGHVS, CDR2 FNYEAQ. Deletions cut 5 bases from V and 3 bases from J, with 11 bases between.

J is TRBJ2-4 and V is TRBV7-8; 9 bases are a match to TRBD2. This CDR3 comprises 16 residues. Per the germline V gene, CDR1 is SGHVS and CDR2 is FQNEAQ. Trimming removed 3 bases from V and 3 bases from J; junction bases left unmatched: 6. The CDR3 sequence is CASSFQAGGDKNIQYF. In DNA, the CDR3 is TGTGCCAGCAGCTTCCAGGCGGGGGGGGACAAAAACATTCAGTACTTC.

V gene TRBV7-9 combines with J gene TRBJ2-1; 9 nucleotides align to TRBD1. Germline-derived CDR1 and CDR2 are SEHNR and FQNEAQ (reference sequence). With 5 bases clipped from V and 0 bases from J, the junction kept 11 bases outside the gene matches. The CDR3 runs to 18 residues. CDR3 protein: CASSHPTGTGSSYNEQFF. In DNA form, the CDR3 reads TGTGCCAGCAGCCACCCGACCGGGACAGGGAGCTCCTACAATGAGCAGTTCTTC. Filled out from reference TRBV7-9 and TRBJ2-1, the complete variable domain reads DTGVSQNPRHKITKRGQNVTFRCDPISEHNRLYWYRQTLGQGPEFLTYFQNEAQLEKSRLLSDRFSAERPKGSFSTLEIQRTEQGDSAMYLCASSHPTGTGSSYNEQFFGPGTRLTVL.

This clonotype was observed once. The chain combines TRBV5-1 with TRBJ2-5; 8 bases line up with TRBD1. The CDR3 has 13 residues. CDR1 is SGHRS, CDR2 YFSETQ, per germline. Unmatched junction bases numbered 6, after V lost 7 bases and J lost 4 bases. The CDR3 coding sequence is TGCGCCAGCGGGGGGACAGGTAGAGAGACCCAGTACTTC. It codes for CASGGTGRETQYF. Full variable domain (outside the CDR3, taken from reference TRBV5-1 and TRBJ2-5): KAGVTQTPRYLIKTRGQQVTLSCSPISGHRSVSWYQQTPGQGLQFLFEYFSETQRNKGNFPGRFSGRQFSNSRSEMNVSTLELGDSALYLCASGGTGRETQYFGPGTRLLVL.

This sequence joins TRBV4-2 and TRBJ2-1, with TRBD2 as a possible D gene (6 bases). Germline V gene lookup returns CDR1 LGHNA and CDR2 YNFKEQ. The CDR3 loop spans 13 amino acids. V was shortened by 2 bases and J by 11 bases, with 13 bases between the two germline ends. The CDR3 DNA reads as TGTGCCAGCAGCCAACCCCTAGCGTCTCAGCAGTTCTTC. It yields the protein CASSQPLASQQFF.

V gene TRBV27 combines with J gene TRBJ2-3; 7 bases are shared with TRBD2. Germline V gives CDR1 MNHEY, CDR2 SMNVEV (reference sequence). Trimming cost V 8 bases and J 4 bases; bases outside gene matches: 9. This CDR3 region has 14 residues. CDR3 amino acids: CASRQAGYADTQYF. The CDR3 bases are TGTGCCAGCCGCCAAGCGGGGTACGCAGATACGCAGTATTTT.

The V gene is TRBV15, the J gene TRBJ2-4, with 8 nucleotides matching TRBD1. The J call may not be correct, given that the DNA end is closer to TRBJ2-7. This CDR3 is built from 15 residues. Germline V CDR1 and CDR2: LNHNV, YYDKDF (reference sequence). CDR3 nucleotides: TGTGCCACCAGCAGAGCCTCGTGGACAGGGACCGAGCAGTACTTC. It codes for CATSRASWTGTEQYF.

In this sample, this clonotype turned up a few times. The chain couples TRBV6-6 to TRBJ2-7, with D perhaps matching TRBD1 (6 bases). The V gene lost 6 bases and the J gene lost 6 bases, with 12 bases spanning the gap. This CDR3 region has 12 residues. Germline-derived CDR1 and CDR2 are MNHNY and SVGAGI (reference sequence). CDR3 nucleotide sequence: TGTGCCAGCAGCTATCCAGGGGCCGAGCAGTACTTC. It encodes CASSYPGAEQYF.

V is TRBV6-5 and J is TRBJ1-1; 10 positions match TRBD1. Looked up from germline, CDR1 is MNHEY and CDR2 is SVGAGI. The CDR3 has 15 amino acids. V gave up 0 bases and J gave up 5 bases; unmatched junction bases: 3. This CDR3 is CASSYSTGGWTEAFF. CDR3 coding DNA: TGTGCCAGCAGTTACTCGACAGGGGGCTGGACTGAAGCTTTCTTT.

The rearrangement joins TRBV7-9 to TRBJ2-4; a possible D gene is TRBD2 (5 bases). The J call may be wrong; the DNA end is better matched by TRBJ2-7. The length of the CDR3 is 13 residues. Germline CDR1 reads SEHNR; CDR2 reads FQNEAQ (reference sequence). The CDR3 region is CASSLVIGDEQYF. The DNA of the CDR3 is TGTGCCAGCAGCTTGGTCATCGGGGACGAGCAGTACTTC.

This clonotype is a singleton in its sample. The gene calls are TRBV20-1 and TRBJ2-1; D gene uncertain. V was cut by 0 bases and J by 5 bases, with 8 bases left in between. Per germline, CDR1 DFQATT and CDR2 SNEGSKA (reference sequence). The CDR3 length is 13 residues. Here the CDR3 reads CSARDSRDNEQFF. The CDR3 nucleotides are TGCAGTGCTAGAGATAGTAGAGACAATGAGCAGTTCTTC.